The clone carrying this T cell receptor (beta chain) is a singleton in its sample. What it binds is not known. This entry is derived from a study of a mutant IDH1 vaccine in newly diagnosed glioma. At the level of the study: Vaccinations were initiated 4-6 weeks following radiotherapy alone, or were given together with temozolomide cycles. Treatment recipients were approximately 62% male and around 40% female, and their mean age was 40.4 years.

Germline values: CDR1 LGHNA, CDR2 YSLEER. The V gene lost 2 bases and the J gene lost 0 bases, with 4 bases spanning the gap. The CDR3 runs 13 residues. The time point was: week 5, during vaccination. One vaccine dose held 300 ug of mutant IDH1 20-mer peptide and came with topical imiquimod. Astrocytomas found in donors were new, WHO grade 3 or 4, IDH1-mutant and ATRX-lost. TCRdb's copy holds only in-frame clones and misses some; the assay was immunoSEQ multiplex PCR. The table lists about 36,000 clones, 81% of them singletons. Notes on the study in general: With respect to changes in top peripheral T cell clonotypes, pseudoprogression seemed unrelated.

The input for sequencing was PBMCs, taken from a glioma patient whose treatment included an IDH1 peptide vaccine. The origin of this receptor is a man aged 45 to 65 with glioma. The rearrangement joins TRBV4-3 to TRBJ1-1; D gene unclear. The DNA of the CDR3 is TGCGCCAGCAGCCAATCATTGAACACTGAAGCTTTCTTT. Residues: CASSQSLNTEAFF.